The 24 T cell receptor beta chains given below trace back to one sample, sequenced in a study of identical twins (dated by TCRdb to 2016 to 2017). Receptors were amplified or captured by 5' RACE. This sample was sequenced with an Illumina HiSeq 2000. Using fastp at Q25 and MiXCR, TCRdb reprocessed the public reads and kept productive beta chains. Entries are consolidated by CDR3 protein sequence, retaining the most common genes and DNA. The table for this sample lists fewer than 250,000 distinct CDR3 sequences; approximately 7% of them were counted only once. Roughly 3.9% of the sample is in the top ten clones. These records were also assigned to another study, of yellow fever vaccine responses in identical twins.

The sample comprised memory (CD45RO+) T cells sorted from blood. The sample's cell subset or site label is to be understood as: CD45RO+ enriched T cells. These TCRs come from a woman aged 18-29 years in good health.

The CDR3 sequence: CASSATGVWGHIQYF. The CDR3 DNA follows: TGTGCCAGCAGCGCTACGGGTGTCTGGGGTCACATTCAGTACTTC. The chain links TRBV7-9 to TRBJ2-4, with D unresolved. This CDR3 has 15 amino acids. Trimming removed 5 bases at V and 8 bases at J, with 19 bases between. The germline V gene has CDR1 SEHNR and CDR2 FQNEAQ (reference sequence).

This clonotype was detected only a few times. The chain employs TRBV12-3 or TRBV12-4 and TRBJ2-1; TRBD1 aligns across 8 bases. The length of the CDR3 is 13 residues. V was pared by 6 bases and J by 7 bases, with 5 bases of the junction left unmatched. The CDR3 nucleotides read TGTGCCAGCAGATGGACAGGGCGGAATGAGCAGTTCTTC. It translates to CASRWTGRNEQFF.

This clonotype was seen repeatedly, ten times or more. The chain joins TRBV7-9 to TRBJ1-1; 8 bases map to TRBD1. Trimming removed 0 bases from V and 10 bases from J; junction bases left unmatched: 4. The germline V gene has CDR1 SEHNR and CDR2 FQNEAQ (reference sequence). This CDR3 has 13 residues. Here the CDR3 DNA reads TGTGCCAGCAGCTTAGCGGGACAGGATGGAGCTTTCTTT. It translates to CASSLAGQDGAFF.

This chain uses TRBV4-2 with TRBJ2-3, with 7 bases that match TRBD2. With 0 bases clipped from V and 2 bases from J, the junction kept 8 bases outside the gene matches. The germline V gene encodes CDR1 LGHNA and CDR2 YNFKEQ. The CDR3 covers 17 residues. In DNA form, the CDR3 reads TGTGCCAGCAGCCAAGATTGGCGGGGGACCTTCACAGATACGCAGTATTTT. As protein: CASSQDWRGTFTDTQYF.

This CDR3 reads CASSPQTTYEQYF. The CDR3, as DNA: TGTGCCAGCTCACCACAGACAACCTACGAGCAGTACTTC. The chain carries TRBV18 and TRBJ2-7; D remains unclear. CDR3 size: 13 residues. The germline gives CDR1 KGHSH, CDR2 LQKENI. V lost 1 base and J lost 2, with 6 bases in between.

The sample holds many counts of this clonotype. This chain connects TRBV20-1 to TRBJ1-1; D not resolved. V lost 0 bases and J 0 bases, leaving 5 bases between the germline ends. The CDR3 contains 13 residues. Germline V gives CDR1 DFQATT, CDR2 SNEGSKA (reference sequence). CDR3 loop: CSARDPVNTEAFF. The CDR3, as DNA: TGCAGTGCTAGAGATCCAGTGAACACTGAAGCTTTCTTT.

The CDR3 reads CASSARTSVNTGELFF. Written as DNA, the CDR3 is TGTGCCAGCAGCGCCAGGACTAGCGTGAACACCGGGGAGCTGTTTTTT. The V gene is TRBV7-8, the J gene TRBJ2-2; TRBD2 agrees at 9 bases. Germline V gives CDR1 SGHVS, CDR2 FQNEAQ. CDR3 length: 16 amino acids. V lost 5 bases and J lost 1; bases outside the gene matches: 5.

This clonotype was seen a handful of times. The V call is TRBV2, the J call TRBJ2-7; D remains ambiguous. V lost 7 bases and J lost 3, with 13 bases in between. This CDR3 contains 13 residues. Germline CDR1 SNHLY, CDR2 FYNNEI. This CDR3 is CASNQGMGYEQYF. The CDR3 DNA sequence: TGTGCCAGCAACCAAGGGATGGGCTACGAGCAGTACTTC.

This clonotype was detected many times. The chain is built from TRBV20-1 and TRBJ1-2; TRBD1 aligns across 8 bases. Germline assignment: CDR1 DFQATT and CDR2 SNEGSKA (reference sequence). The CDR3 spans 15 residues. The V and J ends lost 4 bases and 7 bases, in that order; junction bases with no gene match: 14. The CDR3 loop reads CSAIKGQGFYVGYTF. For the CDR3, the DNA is TGCAGTGCTATCAAAGGACAGGGTTTTTATGTTGGCTACACCTTC.

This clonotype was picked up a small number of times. In nucleotides, the CDR3 is TGTGCCAGCAGCCTTACTAGCGGGAGGGCCATTGAGCAGTTCTTC. As protein: CASSLTSGRAIEQFF. The chain is built from TRBV7-9 and TRBJ2-1; 13 positions agree with TRBD2. Germline CDR1 is SEHNR and CDR2 is FQNEAQ (reference sequence). With 5 bases clipped from V and 9 bases from J, the junction kept 7 bases outside the gene matches. The CDR3 contains 15 residues. Full variable domain (missing parts from reference TRBV7-9 and TRBJ2-1): DTGVSQNPRHKITKRGQNVTFRCDPISEHNRLYWYRQTLGQGPEFLTYFQNEAQLEKSRLLSDRFSAERPKGSFSTLEIQRTEQGDSAMYLCASSLTSGRAIEQFFGPGTRLTVL.

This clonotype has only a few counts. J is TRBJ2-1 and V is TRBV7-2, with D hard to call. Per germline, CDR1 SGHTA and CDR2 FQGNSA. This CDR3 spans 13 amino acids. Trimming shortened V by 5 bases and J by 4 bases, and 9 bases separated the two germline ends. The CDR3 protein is CASSPRMYNEQFF. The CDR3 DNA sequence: TGTGCCAGCAGCCCAAGGATGTACAATGAGCAGTTCTTC.

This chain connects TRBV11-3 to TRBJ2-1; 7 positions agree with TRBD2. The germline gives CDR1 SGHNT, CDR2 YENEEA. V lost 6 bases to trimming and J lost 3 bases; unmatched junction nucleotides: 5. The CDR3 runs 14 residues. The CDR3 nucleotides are TGTGCCAGCAGTACAAGCGGGAACTACAATGAGCAGTTCTTC. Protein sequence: CASSTSGNYNEQFF.

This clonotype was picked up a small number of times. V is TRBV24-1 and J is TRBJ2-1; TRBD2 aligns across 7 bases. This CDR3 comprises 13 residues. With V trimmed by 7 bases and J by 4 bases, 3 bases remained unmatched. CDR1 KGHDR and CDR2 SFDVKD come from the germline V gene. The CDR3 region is CATSAGGYNEQFF. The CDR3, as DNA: TGTGCCACCAGCGCCGGGGGGTACAATGAGCAGTTCTTC.

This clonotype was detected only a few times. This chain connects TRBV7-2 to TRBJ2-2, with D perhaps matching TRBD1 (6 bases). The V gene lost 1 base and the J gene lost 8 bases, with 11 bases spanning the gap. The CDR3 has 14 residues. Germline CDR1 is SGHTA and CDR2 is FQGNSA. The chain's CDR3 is CASSLGGLQGELFF. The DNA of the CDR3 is TGTGCCAGCAGCTTAGGGGGGCTACAGGGGGAGCTGTTTTTT.

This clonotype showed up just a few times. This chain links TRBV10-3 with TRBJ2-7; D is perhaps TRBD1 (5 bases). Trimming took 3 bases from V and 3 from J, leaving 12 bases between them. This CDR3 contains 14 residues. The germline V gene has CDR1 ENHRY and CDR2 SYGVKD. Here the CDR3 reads CAISDARDSYEQYF. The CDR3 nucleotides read TGTGCCATCAGTGACGCCCGCGACAGCTACGAGCAGTACTTC.

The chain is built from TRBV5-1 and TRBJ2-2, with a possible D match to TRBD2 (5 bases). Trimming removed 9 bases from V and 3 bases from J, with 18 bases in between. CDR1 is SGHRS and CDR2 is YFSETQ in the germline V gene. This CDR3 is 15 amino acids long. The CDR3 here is CATHSPGVDTGELFF. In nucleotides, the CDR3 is TGCGCCACGCATAGCCCCGGGGTGGACACCGGGGAGCTGTTTTTT.

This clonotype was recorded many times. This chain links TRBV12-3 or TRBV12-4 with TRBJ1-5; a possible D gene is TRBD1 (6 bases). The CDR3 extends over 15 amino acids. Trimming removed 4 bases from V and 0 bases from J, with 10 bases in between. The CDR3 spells CASSSTGVSNQPQHF. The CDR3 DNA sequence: TGTGCCAGCAGTTCGACAGGAGTTAGCAATCAGCCCCAGCATTTT.

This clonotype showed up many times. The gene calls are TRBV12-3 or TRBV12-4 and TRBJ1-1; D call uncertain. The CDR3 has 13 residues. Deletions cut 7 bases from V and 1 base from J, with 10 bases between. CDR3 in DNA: TGTGCCAGCAACTTGGGCGGGAACACTGAAGCTTTCTTT. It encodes CASNLGGNTEAFF.

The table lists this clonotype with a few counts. CDR3 nucleotides: TGTGCCAGCACGAGAGAACTGAACACCGGGGAGCTGTTTTTT. It is translated as CASTRELNTGELFF. The rearrangement joins TRBV27 to TRBJ2-2; D is unresolved. V lost 7 bases, J lost 1 base, and 10 bases lay in between. CDR3 size: 14 residues. Looked up from germline, CDR1 is MNHEY and CDR2 is SMNVEV (reference sequence).

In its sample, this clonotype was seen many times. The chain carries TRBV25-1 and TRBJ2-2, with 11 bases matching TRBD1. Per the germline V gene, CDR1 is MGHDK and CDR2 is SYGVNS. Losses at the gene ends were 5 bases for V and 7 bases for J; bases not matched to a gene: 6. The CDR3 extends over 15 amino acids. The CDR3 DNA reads TGTGCCAGCAGTCACGGACAGGGGGCAATCGGGGAGCTGTTTTTT. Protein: CASSHGQGAIGELFF. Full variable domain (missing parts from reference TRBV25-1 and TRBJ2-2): EADIYQTPRYLVIGTGKKITLECSQTMGHDKMYWYQQDPGMELHLIHYSYGVNSTEKGDLSSESTVSRIRTEHFPLTLESARPSHTSQYLCASSHGQGAIGELFFGEGSRLTVL.

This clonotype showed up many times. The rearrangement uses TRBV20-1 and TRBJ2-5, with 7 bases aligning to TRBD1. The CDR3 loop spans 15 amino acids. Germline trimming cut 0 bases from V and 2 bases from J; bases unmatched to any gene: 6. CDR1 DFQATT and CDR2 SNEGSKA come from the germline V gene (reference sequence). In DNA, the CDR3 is TGCAGTGCTAGAGATGCCCTGGGACAGCAAGAGACCCAGTACTTC. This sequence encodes CSARDALGQQETQYF.

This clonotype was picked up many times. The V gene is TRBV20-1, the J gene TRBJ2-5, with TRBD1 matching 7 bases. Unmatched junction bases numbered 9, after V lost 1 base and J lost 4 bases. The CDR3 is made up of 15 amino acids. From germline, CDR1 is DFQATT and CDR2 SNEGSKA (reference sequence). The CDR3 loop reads CSARGGDRVRETQYF. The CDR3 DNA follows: TGCAGTGCTAGAGGTGGAGACAGGGTGAGAGAGACCCAGTACTTC.

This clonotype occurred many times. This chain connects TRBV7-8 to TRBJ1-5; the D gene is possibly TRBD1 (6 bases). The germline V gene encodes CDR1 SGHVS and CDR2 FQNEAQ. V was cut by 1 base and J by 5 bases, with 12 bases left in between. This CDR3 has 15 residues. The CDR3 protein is CASSLGGGQYQPQHF. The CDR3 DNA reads TGTGCCAGCAGCTTAGGGGGGGGCCAGTATCAGCCCCAGCATTTT.

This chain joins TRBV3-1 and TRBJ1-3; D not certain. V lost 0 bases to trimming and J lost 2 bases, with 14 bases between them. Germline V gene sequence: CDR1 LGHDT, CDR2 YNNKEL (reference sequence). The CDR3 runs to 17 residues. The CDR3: CASSQEWARRAGNTIYF. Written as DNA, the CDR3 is TGTGCCAGCAGCCAAGAATGGGCTCGGCGGGCTGGAAACACCATATATTTT. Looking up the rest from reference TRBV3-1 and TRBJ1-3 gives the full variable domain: DTAVSQTPKYLVTQMGNDKSIKCEQNLGHDTMYWYKQDSKKFLKIMFSYNNKELIINETVPNRFSPKSPDKAHLNLHINSLELGDSAVYFCASSQEWARRAGNTIYFGEGSWLTVV.